This T cell receptor beta chain was found in a study of OX40 agonist ivuxolimab in advanced cancers. Study overall: Hepatocellular carcinoma, melanoma, renal cell or head and neck cancer occurred in dose-escalation patients. The study reported partial responses in three patients: one hepatocellular carcinoma, two cutaneous melanoma. Among those enrolled, mean age was 60 years (range roughly 20 to 80) and 75% to 85% were male.

With V trimmed by 6 bases and J by 5 bases, 7 bases remained unmatched. The CDR3 is made up of 14 amino acids. CDR1 and CDR2 (germline): ENHRY, SYGVKD. Using immunoSEQ multiplex PCR, the repertoire was profiled, and TCRdb retains in-frame clones only, with some absent. The table includes tens of thousands of clones, around nine tenths detected once. This chain uses TRBV10-3 with TRBJ2-5; 9 bases agree with TRBD2. The sequencing used CD4+ or CD8+ T cells sorted from blood, collected in a trial of the OX40 agonist ivuxolimab. This TCR came from an adult with an advanced solid tumor such as melanoma, head and neck, liver or kidney cancer. CDR3 protein: CAISAGTSSETQYF. The CDR3 DNA sequence: TGTGCCATCAGCGCCGGGACTAGCAGTGAGACCCAGTACTTC.